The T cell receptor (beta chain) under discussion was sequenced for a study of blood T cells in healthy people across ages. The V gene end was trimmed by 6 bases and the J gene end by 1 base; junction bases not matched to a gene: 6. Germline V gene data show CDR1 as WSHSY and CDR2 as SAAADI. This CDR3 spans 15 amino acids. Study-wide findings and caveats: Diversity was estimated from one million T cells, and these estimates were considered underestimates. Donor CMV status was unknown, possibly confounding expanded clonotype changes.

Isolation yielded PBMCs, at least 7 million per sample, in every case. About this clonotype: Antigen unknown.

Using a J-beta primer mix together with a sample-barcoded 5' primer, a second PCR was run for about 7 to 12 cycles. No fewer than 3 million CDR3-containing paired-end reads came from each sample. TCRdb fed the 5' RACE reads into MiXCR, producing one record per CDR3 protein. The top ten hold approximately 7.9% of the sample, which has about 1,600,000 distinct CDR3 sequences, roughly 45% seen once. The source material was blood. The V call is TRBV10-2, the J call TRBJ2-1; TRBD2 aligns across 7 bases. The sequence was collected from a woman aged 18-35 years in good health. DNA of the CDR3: TGCGCCAGCAGGATAGGGAGGGTATCCTACAATGAGCAGTTCTTC. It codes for CASRIGRVSYNEQFF.